This T cell receptor beta chain originates from a study of T cells in placental villitis. The study, taken as a whole, reports: Villitis of unknown etiology showed control-like CMV-specific clone frequencies, roughly 0.001 versus 0.011 in CMV. Small decidual contamination means some T cells, especially in controls, may be decidual.

The immunoSEQ assay was v4. TCRdb's copy holds only in-frame clones and misses some; the assay was immunoSEQ multiplex PCR. The sample records some 6,200 clones, 78% being singletons. Five infectious villitis placentae: four cytomegalovirus, one Toxoplasma gondii. Trimming removed 1 base from V and 3 bases from J; junction bases left unmatched: 5. Germline-derived CDR1 and CDR2 are SGHDT and YYEEEE. The CDR3 consists of 15 residues. To note about this clone: The antigen remains unidentified.

The source is a human patient with infectious villitis; the placental T cells may come from both mother and fetus. This chain connects TRBV5-6 to TRBJ2-7; 9 bases agree with TRBD2. Sequencing was done on a sample of placental tissue containing maternal and fetal cells. The CDR3 spells CASSLWSSGVYEQYF. The CDR3 region has the DNA TGTGCCAGCAGCTTGTGGTCTAGCGGGGTCTACGAGCAGTACTTC. Combining the CDR3 with reference TRBV5-6 and TRBJ2-7 gives the whole variable domain DAGVTQSPTHLIKTRGQQVTLRCSPKSGHDTVSWYQQALGQGPQFIFQYYEEEERQRGNFPDRFSGHQFPNYSSELNVNALLLGDSALYLCASSLWSSGVYEQYFGPGTRLTVT.